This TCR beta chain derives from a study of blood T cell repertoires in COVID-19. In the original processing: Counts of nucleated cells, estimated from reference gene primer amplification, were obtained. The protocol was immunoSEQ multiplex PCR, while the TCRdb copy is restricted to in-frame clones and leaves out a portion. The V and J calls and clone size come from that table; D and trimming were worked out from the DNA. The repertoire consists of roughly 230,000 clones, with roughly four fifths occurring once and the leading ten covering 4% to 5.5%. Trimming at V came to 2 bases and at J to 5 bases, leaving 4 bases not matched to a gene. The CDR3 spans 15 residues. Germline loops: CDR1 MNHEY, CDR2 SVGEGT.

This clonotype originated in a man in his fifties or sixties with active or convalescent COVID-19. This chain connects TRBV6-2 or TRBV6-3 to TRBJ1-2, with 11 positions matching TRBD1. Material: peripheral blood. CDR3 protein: CASSYAGTGGYGYTF. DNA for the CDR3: TGTGCCAGCAGTTACGCCGGGACAGGGGGTTATGGCTACACCTTC.